These T cell receptor beta chains were read from a single sample in a study of response to subunit inactivated influenza vaccine. MiXCR was run by TCRdb on the RT-PCR reads, yielding one entry per CDR3 protein. The sample lists more than 550,000 distinct CDR3 sequences; 11% were seen once. The same data also went into a second study, on T cells expressing NK-cell markers.

The sample consisted of PBMCs from blood, taken on the day of vaccination. These receptors all come from a man between 45 and 60 years old who received an inactivated influenza vaccine. Each CDR3 is given with its conserved first and last residue.

TRBV12-3/TRBV12-4	TRBJ1-1	CASSMSTGRTFF
TRBV19	TRBJ1-5	CASSIRGQGGQPQHF
TRBV4-3	TRBJ2-3	CASSQSMAGGDYTQYF
TRBV20-1	TRBJ1-5	CSAWTGNQPQHF
TRBV20-1	TRBJ2-5	CSARDGGRAETQYF
TRBV12-3/TRBV12-4	TRBJ2-7	CASKTTGGIDEQYF
TRBV27	TRBJ2-7	CASAILGANYEQYF
TRBV5-1	TRBJ2-5	CASSSGLVGETQYF
TRBV7-6	TRBJ2-7	CASSLLQQGEISYEQYF
TRBV6-2/TRBV6-3	TRBJ2-1	CASSSYRDILHNEQFF
TRBV5-6	TRBJ2-3	CASSLVSGHTDTQYF
TRBV6-5	TRBJ2-7	CASSYTASLYEQYF
TRBV29-1	TRBJ2-1	CSVPALSRGRRNEQFF
TRBV7-2	TRBJ2-3	CASSLSGGAADTQYF
TRBV12-3/TRBV12-4	TRBJ1-4	CASSLGGTGGRNEKLFF
TRBV28	TRBJ2-1	CASSFYFTRLAGLSYNEQFF
TRBV11-2	TRBJ1-5	CASSPGHNQPQHF
TRBV11-2	TRBJ2-1	CASSPNPGVTGGKGEQFF
TRBV20-1	TRBJ2-3	CSARPFLAGDTDTQYF
TRBV7-2	TRBJ2-2	CASSPLLGNTGELFF
TRBV6-5	TRBJ2-7	CASSYSFGGVSYEQYF
TRBV11-2	TRBJ2-3	CASRKVGGGSTDTQYF
TRBV7-8	TRBJ2-3	CASSLESRTPQYF
TRBV10-3	TRBJ1-2	CAHRDRDLLYGYTF
TRBV28	TRBJ1-5	CASRPDRVLQPQHF
TRBV10-2	TRBJ2-3	CASSEQLGGAQYF
TRBV29-1	TRBJ2-5	CSVRHQETQYF
TRBV29-1	TRBJ2-7	CSVGRTSGIYEQYF
TRBV4-3	TRBJ2-7	CASSQDWGFSYEQYF
TRBV4-1	TRBJ1-1	CASSPGTFPTEAFF
TRBV20-1	TRBJ2-1	CSANLLGLAGSSYNEQFF
TRBV12-3/TRBV12-4	TRBJ1-3	CASSLTGDFGNTIYF
TRBV7-2	TRBJ2-2	CASSKGPITGELFF
TRBV12-3/TRBV12-4	TRBJ2-7	CASMPQGAYEQYF
TRBV6-1	TRBJ2-3	CASSPRLEDTQYF
TRBV4-3	TRBJ1-2	CASSPMHGDNYGYTF
TRBV29-1	TRBJ2-5	CSVDGTSGRETQYF
TRBV7-9	TRBJ2-1	CASSPPYWTGNNEQFF
TRBV18	TRBJ2-2	CASSPVTGTANTGELFF
TRBV15	TRBJ2-1	CATSSFRGAYNEQFF
TRBV12-3/TRBV12-4	TRBJ1-2	CASSLDWDYGYTF
TRBV7-8	TRBJ1-5	CASSPTPEFNQPQHF
TRBV28	TRBJ1-5	CASITGQGSQPQHF
TRBV12-3/TRBV12-4	TRBJ2-7	CASTVAGSAYEQYF
TRBV20-1	TRBJ1-6	CSAQGNSPLHF
TRBV12-3/TRBV12-4	TRBJ1-1	CASSTPSRGRGRVRAFF
TRBV11-2	TRBJ2-3	CASSGTTLVDTQYF
TRBV29-1	TRBJ2-3	CSADPGLTDTQYF
TRBV4-3	TRBJ2-3	CASSQDRAGEEAQYF
TRBV6-1	TRBJ1-5	CASRPQGAVNQPQHF
TRBV29-1	TRBJ2-5	CSVDRTGEETQYF
TRBV29-1	TRBJ2-6	CSASPSGANVLTF
TRBV7-8	TRBJ2-7	CASSLETSGLPYEQYF
TRBV12-3/TRBV12-4	TRBJ2-7	CASTNSLTSGAYEQYF
TRBV3-1	TRBJ1-4	CASSQRGLLRGEKLFF
TRBV20-1	TRBJ1-5	CSAAGTSNQPQHF